This T cell receptor beta chain was retrieved from a study of blood T cell repertoires in COVID-19. Overall study: T cells, B-cell-depleted T cells, or PBMCs supplied cDNA or gDNA.

CDR1 is SGHRS and CDR2 is YFSETQ in the germline V gene. Unmatched junction bases numbered 5, after V lost 4 bases and J lost 5 bases. This CDR3 has 14 residues. Source study methods: Estimated nucleated cell counts came from reference gene primer amplification. Profiled with immunoSEQ multiplex PCR; TCRdb holds only in-frame clones, not every one. V and J calls and clone size are those listed in that table; D and trimming were worked out from the DNA. The sample yields over 150,000 clones, just under 85% seen once. The chain combines TRBV5-1 with TRBJ2-5, with 10 bases fitting TRBD1. The sequence was collected from an elderly woman with COVID-19, enrolled during active disease. The sample comprised peripheral blood. The CDR3 protein is CASSVGQGFETQYF. DNA for the CDR3: TGCGCCAGCAGCGTGGGACAGGGGTTCGAGACCCAGTACTTC.